The 26 T cell receptor beta chains below were found in one sample sequenced in a study of cytomegalovirus exposure and HLA in healthy donors (dated by TCRdb to the late 2010s). Receptor libraries were prepared by the immunoSEQ multiplex PCR assay. The multiplex PCR relied on a mix of 60 forward primers for TCR Vbeta segments and 13 reverse primers for TCR Jbeta segments. TCRdb took this table from immuneACCESS and kept in-frame rearrangements with V and J called. Such tables lack part of the clones; where checked against another copy, unresolved V genes explain under half of the gap, and the rest is unexplained. This sample holds roughly 170,000 clones; less than 85% were observed only once. The ten biggest clones cover 4.8% of the sample. The sequencing sample was made of PBMCs. These TCRs come from a man aged 18 to 30 in good health and CMV-seronegative.

The chain recombines TRBV9 with TRBJ1-1; D is possibly TRBD1 (6 bases). Germline assignment: CDR1 SGDLS and CDR2 YYNGEE. The CDR3 is made up of 15 amino acids. Trimming shortened V by 3 bases and J by 8 bases, and 20 bases separated the two germline ends. In DNA, the CDR3 is TGTGCCAGCAGCGCGGGACATTCTTCTAACAACGAAGCTTTCTTT. It is translated as CASSAGHSSNNEAFF. Full variable domain (missing parts from reference TRBV9 and TRBJ1-1): DSGVTQTPKHLITATGQRVTLRCSPRSGDLSVYWYQQSLDQGLQFLIQYYNGEERAKGNILERFSAQQFPDLHSELNLSSLELGDSALYFCASSAGHSSNNEAFFGQGTRLTVV.

J is TRBJ2-7 and V is TRBV7-9; D remains ambiguous. CDR1 and CDR2 from the germline V gene are SEHNR and FQNEAQ (reference sequence). V lost 1 base, J lost 0 bases, and 10 bases lay in between. CDR3 length: 15 residues. CDR3 loop: CASSLGRISSYEQYF. CDR3 DNA: TGTGCCAGCAGCTTAGGTAGAATTAGCTCCTACGAGCAGTACTTC.

The V call is TRBV19, the J call TRBJ2-1; 9 positions agree with TRBD1. Germline values: CDR1 LNHDA, CDR2 SQIVND (reference sequence). The CDR3 consists of 14 residues. V shed 5 bases and J 5 bases; nucleotides not matched to a gene: 4. CDR3 in amino acids: CASSGTGSNNEQFF. CDR3 sequence (DNA): TGTGCCAGTAGTGGGACAGGGAGTAACAATGAGCAGTTCTTC.

V and J are TRBV5-1 and TRBJ2-2, with TRBD1 matching 10 bases. The CDR3 extends over 14 amino acids. In germline, CDR1 is SGHRS, CDR2 YFSETQ. V dropped 4 bases and J dropped 6; count of bases not matched to a gene: 3. The CDR3 DNA is TGCGCCAGCAGCGCCGGACAGGGGGCCGGGGAGCTGTTTTTT. It translates to CASSAGQGAGELFF.

This clone appeared a single time. This chain joins TRBV30 and TRBJ2-7; no clear D gene. The CDR3 has 13 amino acids. Trimming cost V 2 bases and J 0 bases, with 8 bases left between them. In germline, CDR1 is GTSNPN, CDR2 SVGIG (reference sequence). The CDR3 loop reads CAWSPLLSYEQYF. The CDR3 nucleotides are TGTGCCTGGAGTCCCCTACTCTCCTACGAGCAGTACTTC.

This clone was picked up one time. This chain uses TRBV6-4 with TRBJ2-3; 15 bases fit TRBD2. V lost 8 bases, J lost 3 bases, and 3 bases stayed unmatched. CDR1 and CDR2 from the germline V gene are MRHNA and SNTAGT. The length of the CDR3 is 15 residues. The CDR3 DNA follows: TGTGCCAGCCGCGGACTAGCGGGAGGGACAGATACGCAGTATTTT. Translation gives CASRGLAGGTDTQYF.

This clone was recorded a few times. This chain links TRBV11-3 with TRBJ2-7; 7 positions agree with TRBD2. Germline loops: CDR1 SGHNT, CDR2 YENEEA. This CDR3 is 15 amino acids long. J gave up 0 bases and V 3 bases, and 5 bases lay outside the gene matches. CDR3 amino acids: CASSLGRGSSYEQYF. The CDR3 DNA is TGTGCCAGCAGCTTGGGGAGGGGCAGCTCCTACGAGCAGTACTTC.

The V gene is TRBV25-1, the J gene TRBJ2-1; no clear D. CDR3 length: 14 amino acids. With 5 bases removed from V and 6 bases from J, the gap between germline ends came to 14 bases. In germline, CDR1 is MGHDK, CDR2 SYGVNS. The CDR3 loop is CASSLGSSLNEQFF. CDR3 nucleotides: TGTGCCAGCAGTTTGGGCTCGTCTCTCAATGAGCAGTTCTTC. Together with reference TRBV25-1 and TRBJ2-1, the CDR3 gives the full variable domain: EADIYQTPRYLVIGTGKKITLECSQTMGHDKMYWYQQDPGMELHLIHYSYGVNSTEKGDLSSESTVSRIRTEHFPLTLESARPSHTSQYLCASSLGSSLNEQFFGPGTRLTVL.

V gene TRBV4-3 combines with J gene TRBJ1-3; D call uncertain. CDR3 length: 15 residues. Germline loops: CDR1 LGHNA, CDR2 YSLEER. Deletions cut 0 bases from V and 4 bases from J, with 10 bases between. The CDR3 loop is CASSQDRGLGNTIYF. CDR3 DNA: TGCGCCAGCAGCCAAGATCGAGGATTAGGAAACACCATATATTTT.

The genes are TRBV4-1 and TRBJ1-2; D ambiguous. The CDR3 totals 13 residues. Germline V gives CDR1 MGHRA, CDR2 YSYEKL. Deletions cut 1 base from V and 1 base from J, with 4 bases between. CDR3 sequence (DNA): TGCGCCAGCAGCCAAGTGAGTAACTATGGCTACACCTTC. Translating it yields CASSQVSNYGYTF.

The gene calls are TRBV9 and TRBJ2-1, with TRBD2 matching 9 bases. Germline CDR1 reads SGDLS; CDR2 reads YYNGEE. With V trimmed by 0 bases and J by 7 bases, 14 bases remained unmatched. CDR3 length: 18 residues. CDR3 DNA: TGTGCCAGCAGCGTAGGAGGAGGAGCGGGAGGTACGGGGAATGAGCAGTTCTTC. Its translation: CASSVGGGAGGTGNEQFF. The full variable domain, in which reference TRBV9 and TRBJ2-1 provide the parts outside the CDR3, is DSGVTQTPKHLITATGQRVTLRCSPRSGDLSVYWYQQSLDQGLQFLIQYYNGEERAKGNILERFSAQQFPDLHSELNLSSLELGDSALYFCASSVGGGAGGTGNEQFFGPGTRLTVL.

CDR3 loop: CASSPGQGKITEAFF. The CDR3 DNA sequence: TGCGCCAGCAGCCCCGGACAGGGTAAAATAACTGAAGCTTTCTTT. The chain couples TRBV5-1 to TRBJ1-1; TRBD1 matches at 8 bases. The CDR3 runs to 15 residues. Trimming cost V 4 bases and J 5 bases; bases outside gene matches: 10. Looked up from germline, CDR1 is SGHRS and CDR2 is YFSETQ.

This sequence joins TRBV27 and TRBJ1-5, with D possibly TRBD1 on 5 matching bases. With 6 bases removed from V and 5 bases from J, the gap between germline ends came to 17 bases. The germline V gene encodes CDR1 MNHEY and CDR2 SMNVEV (reference sequence). The CDR3 consists of 15 residues. CDR3 sequence: CASSGTPRTDQPQHF. The CDR3 DNA follows: TGTGCCAGCAGCGGGACTCCTAGGACCGATCAGCCCCAGCATTTT.

V gene TRBV9 combines with J gene TRBJ1-3, with D uncertain. Germline V gives CDR1 SGDLS, CDR2 YYNGEE. CDR3 length: 16 residues. Trimming removed 4 bases from V and 2 bases from J, with 16 bases in between. CDR3 amino acids: CASSLGLSWAGNTIYF. The DNA for the CDR3 is TGTGCCAGCAGCCTCGGACTTTCTTGGGCTGGAAACACCATATATTTT.

V and J are TRBV6-6 and TRBJ1-1; D remains ambiguous. The CDR3 has 15 amino acids. Germline V gene sequence: CDR1 MNHNY, CDR2 SVGAGI (reference sequence). The V gene lost 9 bases and the J gene lost 5 bases, with 22 bases spanning the gap. This CDR3 is CASPPIGGGRTEAFF. CDR3 coding DNA: TGTGCCAGTCCGCCAATCGGAGGTGGGAGAACTGAAGCTTTCTTT.

The V and J genes are TRBV6-6 and TRBJ2-7; 8 bases align to TRBD2. Germline V gene data show CDR1 as MNHNY and CDR2 as SVGAGI (reference sequence). This CDR3 is 15 amino acids long. V was pared by 7 bases and J by 5 bases, with 13 bases of the junction left unmatched. CDR3 DNA: TGTGCCAGCACCCCGGGGGGGTTTAGGTACGACGAGCAGTACTTC. Amino acids: CASTPGGFRYDEQYF.

This sequence joins TRBV4-1 and TRBJ2-5; the D gene is possibly TRBD2 (6 bases). Germline assignment: CDR1 MGHRA and CDR2 YSYEKL. Trimming shortened V by 1 base and J by 5 bases, and 11 bases separated the two germline ends. The CDR3 totals 14 residues. The DNA for the CDR3 is TGCGCCAGCAGCCAAGCCCTACGGGGGGAGACCCAGTACTTC. It codes for CASSQALRGETQYF.

The chain uses TRBV2 and TRBJ1-5; the match to TRBD1 covers 9 bases. This CDR3 contains 13 residues. V lost 6 bases, J lost 6 bases, and 3 bases stayed unmatched. CDR1 is SNHLY and CDR2 is FYNNEI in the germline V gene. The CDR3, as DNA: TGTGCCAGCAGGGACAGGGGAATTCAGCCCCAGCATTTT. It specifies CASRDRGIQPQHF. The full variable domain, in which reference TRBV2 and TRBJ1-5 provide the parts outside the CDR3, is EPEVTQTPSHQVTQMGQEVILRCVPISNHLYFYWYRQILGQKVEFLVSFYNNEISEKSEIFDDQFSVERPDGSNFTLKIRSTKLEDSAMYFCASRDRGIQPQHFGDGTRLSIL.

This chain uses TRBV10-3 with TRBJ2-3; 9 nucleotides agree with TRBD2. This CDR3 contains 17 residues. The germline gives CDR1 ENHRY, CDR2 SYGVKD. V gave up 4 bases and J gave up 1 base; unmatched junction bases: 9. The CDR3 here is CAISVSSGRSGTDTQYF. The CDR3 DNA sequence: TGTGCCATCAGTGTAAGTAGCGGGAGATCGGGCACAGATACGCAGTATTTT.

V and J are TRBV28 and TRBJ2-1, with 10 bases lining up with TRBD2. This CDR3 is built from 15 residues. Losses at the gene ends were 2 bases for V and 6 bases for J; bases not matched to a gene: 4. Per the germline V gene, CDR1 is MDHEN and CDR2 is SYDVKM. The DNA for the CDR3 is TGTGCCAGCAGTTTAAGGGCTAGCGGGAGCAATGAGCAGTTCTTC. Its translation is CASSLRASGSNEQFF.

The chain is built from TRBV5-1 and TRBJ1-5; D ambiguous. CDR3 size: 14 residues. V gave up 0 bases and J gave up 7 bases, with 11 bases separating them. The germline V gene encodes CDR1 SGHRS and CDR2 YFSETQ. This CDR3 is CASSLGTAEQPQHF. The CDR3 coding sequence is TGCGCCAGCAGCTTGGGAACAGCGGAGCAGCCCCAGCATTTT.

The rearrangement links TRBV28 to TRBJ2-7; 10 nucleotides align to TRBD2. Germline CDR1 reads MDHEN; CDR2 reads SYDVKM. This CDR3 has 14 residues. The J segment lost 1 base and the V segment lost 6 bases, leaving 3 bases of the junction unmatched. The CDR3 DNA reads TGTGCCAGCAGCCGAGCGGGAGGGTCCTACGAGCAGTACTTC. Translated, it gives CASSRAGGSYEQYF.

The chain joins TRBV19 to TRBJ1-5, with 8 bases fitting TRBD1. The ends lost 1 base at V and 6 bases at J; junction bases unmatched: 5. The CDR3 extends over 15 amino acids. Per the germline V gene, CDR1 is LNHDA and CDR2 is SQIVND (reference sequence). CDR3 DNA: TGTGCCAGTAGTATAGGGCAGGGGGCAGCTCAGCCCCAGCATTTT. Protein sequence: CASSIGQGAAQPQHF.

The V gene is TRBV12-5, the J gene TRBJ1-2, with D perhaps matching TRBD1 (5 bases). Germline CDR1 is LGHNT and CDR2 is FRNRAP. This CDR3 comprises 16 residues. V was pared by 1 base and J by 3 bases, with 15 bases between. DNA of the CDR3: TGTGCTAGTGGTTTGGGACGCCTGGGGGGGTACTATGGCTACACCTTC. Protein product: CASGLGRLGGYYGYTF.

The chain combines TRBV9 with TRBJ2-7; 11 bases are shared with TRBD1. In germline, CDR1 is SGDLS, CDR2 YYNGEE. The length of the CDR3 is 14 residues. Trimming at V came to 3 bases and at J to 5 bases, leaving 4 bases not matched to a gene. The CDR3 coding sequence is TGTGCCAGCAGCGAGGACAGGGGGCGCGACGAGCAGTACTTC. It specifies CASSEDRGRDEQYF.

The chain recombines TRBV7-8 with TRBJ1-2, with a possible D match to TRBD1 (6 bases). Germline V gene lookup returns CDR1 SGHVS and CDR2 FQNEAQ. Trimming cost V 5 bases and J 3 bases, with 7 bases left between them. This CDR3 is 12 amino acids long. CDR3 protein: CASSPGDYGYTF. The CDR3, as DNA: TGTGCCAGCAGCCCAGGGGACTATGGCTACACCTTC.